This TCR beta chain stems from a study of CD8 T cells in Susac syndrome. Study overall: Susac syndrome patients were untreated, on corticosteroids with some adding intravenous immunoglobulin, or on intravenous immunoglobulin only. Study-wide results and limits: The relatively small number of individuals in the TCR sequencing and HLA analysis was acknowledged by the study.

Random hexamers served to reverse transcribe about 0.5 to 1 ug RNA. TCRdb itself ran the immunoSEQ multiplex PCR reads through MiXCR, one entry per CDR3 protein. The data contain roughly 160,000 distinct CDR3 sequences, 90% to 97% of them seen just once; the ten biggest clones take up less than 0.15%. The length of the CDR3 is 17 residues. The germline V and J ends were trimmed by 6 bases and 0 bases, with 15 bases remaining between them. Germline V gene data show CDR1 as MDHEN and CDR2 as SYDVKM. As to this clonotype: The antigen remains undetermined.

Sequencing targeted TCR beta in blood CD8+ and CD4+ T cells. Negative isolation yielded CD4+ and CD8+ T cells, and FACS enriched TEMRA cells. This receptor was taken from a human donor with Susac syndrome. V gene TRBV28 combines with J gene TRBJ2-6; D remains unclear. Sequenced: CD4+ T cells from PBMCs. In nucleotides, the CDR3 is TGTGCCAGCAGCCGCTTTTTTCAGTACTCTGGGGCCAACGTCCTGACTTTC. Its translation: CASSRFFQYSGANVLTF.